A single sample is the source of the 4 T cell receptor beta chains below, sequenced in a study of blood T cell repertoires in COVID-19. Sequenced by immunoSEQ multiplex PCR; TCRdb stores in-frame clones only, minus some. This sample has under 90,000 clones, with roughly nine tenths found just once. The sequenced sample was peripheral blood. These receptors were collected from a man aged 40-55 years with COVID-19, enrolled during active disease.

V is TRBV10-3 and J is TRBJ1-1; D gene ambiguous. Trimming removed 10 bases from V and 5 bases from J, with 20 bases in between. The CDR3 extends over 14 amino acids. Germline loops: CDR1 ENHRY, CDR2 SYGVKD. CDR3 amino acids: CATGSKQRQTEAFF. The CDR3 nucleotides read TGTGCCACCGGATCCAAGCAGCGGCAGACTGAAGCTTTCTTT.

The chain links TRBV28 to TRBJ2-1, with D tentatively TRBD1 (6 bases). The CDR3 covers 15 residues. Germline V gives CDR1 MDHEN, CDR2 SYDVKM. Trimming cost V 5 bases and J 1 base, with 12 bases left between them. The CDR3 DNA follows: TGTGCCAGCAGTACTCGACAGGCATCCTACAATGAGCAGTTCTTC. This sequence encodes CASSTRQASYNEQFF. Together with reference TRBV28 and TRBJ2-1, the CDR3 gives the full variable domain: DVKVTQSSRYLVKRTGEKVFLECVQDMDHENMFWYRQDPGLGLRLIYFSYDVKMKEKGDIPEGYSVSREKKERFSLILESASTNQTSMYLCASSTRQASYNEQFFGPGTRLTVL.

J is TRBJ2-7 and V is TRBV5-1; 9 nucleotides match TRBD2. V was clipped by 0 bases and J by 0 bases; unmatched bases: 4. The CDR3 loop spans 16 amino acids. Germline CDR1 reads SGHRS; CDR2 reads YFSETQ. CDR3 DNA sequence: TGCGCCAGCAGCTTGGGCGGGGGGGCGCTCTCCTACGAGCAGTACTTC. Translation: CASSLGGGALSYEQYF. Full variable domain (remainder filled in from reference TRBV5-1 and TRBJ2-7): KAGVTQTPRYLIKTRGQQVTLSCSPISGHRSVSWYQQTPGQGLQFLFEYFSETQRNKGNFPGRFSGRQFSNSRSEMNVSTLELGDSALYLCASSLGGGALSYEQYFGPGTRLTVT.

CDR3 nucleotide sequence: TGTGCCAGCAGCCGGGACACAGAGGGCTATGGCTACACCTTC. Protein product: CASSRDTEGYGYTF. This chain joins TRBV3-1 (or the pseudogene TRBV3-2) and TRBJ1-2; D may be TRBD1 (6 bases). V lost 4 bases, J lost 4 bases, and 13 bases lay in between. CDR1 and CDR2 (germline): LGHDT, YNNKEL (reference sequence). This CDR3 comprises 14 residues.